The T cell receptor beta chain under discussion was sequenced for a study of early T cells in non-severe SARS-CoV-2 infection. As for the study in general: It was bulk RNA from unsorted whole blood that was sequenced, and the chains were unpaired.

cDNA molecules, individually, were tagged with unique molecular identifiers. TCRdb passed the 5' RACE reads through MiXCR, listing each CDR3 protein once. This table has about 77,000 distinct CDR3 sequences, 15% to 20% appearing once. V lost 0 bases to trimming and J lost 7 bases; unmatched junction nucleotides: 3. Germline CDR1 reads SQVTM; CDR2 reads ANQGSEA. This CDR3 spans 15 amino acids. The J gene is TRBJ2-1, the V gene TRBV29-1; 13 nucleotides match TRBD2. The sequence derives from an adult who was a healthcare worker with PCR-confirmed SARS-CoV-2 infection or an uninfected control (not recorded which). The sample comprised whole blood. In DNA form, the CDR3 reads TGCAGCGTTGAAGAATCGACTAGCGGGAGGAATGAGCAGTTCTTC. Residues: CSVEESTSGRNEQFF.